These 30 T cell receptor beta chains originate from one sample sequenced in a study of blood T cell repertoires in COVID-19. Method: immunoSEQ multiplex PCR; TCRdb's copy keeps in-frame clones and lacks some. The sample holds about 120,000 clones, roughly 89% seen once. The sequenced material came from peripheral blood. These receptors all come from a human donor with acute or convalescent COVID-19. The donor label of this sample is uncertain.

V usage is TRBV24-1 and J usage is TRBJ1-2; TRBD1 might be the D (5 bases). This CDR3 spans 20 amino acids. Trimming stripped 2 bases from V and 3 bases from J, with 27 bases between. Germline CDR1 is KGHDR and CDR2 is SFDVKD. CDR3 sequence: CATSDSVVRGRGDPHYGYTF. CDR3 DNA sequence: TGTGCCACCAGTGATTCTGTTGTCCGGGGCCGGGGGGACCCCCACTATGGCTACACCTTC.

The chain combines TRBV10-3 with TRBJ2-7; TRBD2 matches at 10 bases. CDR1 is ENHRY and CDR2 is SYGVKD in the germline V gene. The CDR3 totals 15 residues. V lost 3 bases and J lost 3; bases outside the gene matches: 5. The CDR3 reads CAISDLGTSVYEQYF. CDR3 in DNA: TGTGCCATCAGTGACCTCGGGACTAGCGTCTACGAGCAGTACTTC.

A few counts support this clone. J is TRBJ1-1 and V is TRBV11-2; D unresolved. V gave up 1 base and J gave up 3 bases, with 6 bases separating them. Germline lookup yields CDR1 SGHAT and CDR2 FQNNGV. The CDR3 totals 13 residues. In nucleotides, the CDR3 is TGTGCCAGCAGCTTAGCGTTGTACACTGAAGCTTTCTTT. It codes for CASSLALYTEAFF.

The rearrangement uses TRBV27 and TRBJ1-2; no clear D gene. Looked up from germline, CDR1 is MNHEY and CDR2 is SMNVEV (reference sequence). This CDR3 contains 13 residues. V lost 5 bases and J 5 bases, leaving 12 bases between the germline ends. CDR3 DNA: TGTGCCAGCAGTCCTAGCACCGGGTATGGCTACACCTTC. This codes for CASSPSTGYGYTF.

V usage is TRBV7-9 and J usage is TRBJ2-5; TRBD1 is a possible D gene (6 bases). There are 13 residues in the CDR3. Trimming left V 3 bases short and J 5 bases short, with 10 bases between. Germline V gives CDR1 SEHNR, CDR2 FQNEAQ (reference sequence). The CDR3 nucleotides are TGTGCCAGCAGCTTGGACAGTCAGGAGACCCAGTACTTC. It yields the protein CASSLDSQETQYF.

The chain carries TRBV7-8 and TRBJ1-3; no clear D gene. V lost 1 base, J lost 0 bases, and 10 bases lay in between. CDR3 length equals 16 residues. CDR1 is SGHVS, CDR2 FQNEAQ, per germline. This chain's CDR3 is CASSLGGGHSGNTIYF. The CDR3 nucleotides are TGTGCCAGCAGCTTAGGCGGCGGCCACTCTGGAAACACCATATATTTT.

The J gene is TRBJ2-1, the V gene TRBV5-8; 7 bases line up with TRBD2. CDR1 SGHTS and CDR2 YDEGEE come from the germline V gene. The junction had 3 bases not matched to a gene; V was cut back by 0 bases and J by 0 bases. The CDR3 covers 16 residues. CDR3 sequence (DNA): TGTGCCAGCAGCTTGGTGCTAGCGGTCTCCTACAATGAGCAGTTCTTC. Its protein product is CASSLVLAVSYNEQFF.

The J gene is TRBJ2-7, the V gene TRBV6-5; tentatively, D is TRBD2 (6 bases). The V gene lost 5 bases and the J gene lost 0 bases, with 11 bases spanning the gap. Germline loops: CDR1 MNHEY, CDR2 SVGAGI. CDR3 length: 14 amino acids. The CDR3 DNA reads TGTGCCAGCAGTAGCGGGTTAAGCTCCTACGAGCAGTACTTC. Encoded protein: CASSSGLSSYEQYF.

The chain employs TRBV3-1 (or the pseudogene TRBV3-2) and TRBJ1-1, with D unresolved. With 0 bases removed from V and 8 bases from J, the gap between germline ends came to 7 bases. Germline V lookup: CDR1 LGHDT, CDR2 YNNKEL (reference sequence). The CDR3 runs 12 residues. CDR3 bases: TGTGCCAGCAGCCAAGACCCCCAGGAAGCTTTCTTT. This encodes CASSQDPQEAFF.

In DNA, the CDR3 is TGTGCCAGCAGCTTAGATCTAAGTCCGGCCTACGAGCAGTACTTC. The encoded protein is CASSLDLSPAYEQYF. The gene calls are TRBV11-2 and TRBJ2-7; no clear D gene. The CDR3 extends over 15 amino acids. V lost 0 bases, J lost 2 bases, and 11 bases lay in between. CDR1 is SGHAT, CDR2 FQNNGV, per germline.

The chain employs TRBV18 and TRBJ1-4; 7 nucleotides match TRBD1. The CDR3 loop spans 14 amino acids. The V gene end was trimmed by 2 bases and the J gene end by 7 bases; junction bases not matched to a gene: 4. From germline, CDR1 is KGHSH and CDR2 LQKENI. CDR3 protein: CASSPRQGFEKLFF. The CDR3 coding sequence is TGTGCCAGCTCACCAAGACAGGGTTTTGAAAAACTGTTTTTT.

The chain couples TRBV30 to TRBJ2-7; TRBD1 agrees at 10 bases. The CDR3 is 18 residues long. With 1 base clipped from V and 2 bases from J, the junction kept 14 bases outside the gene matches. Germline V gene sequence: CDR1 GTSNPN, CDR2 SVGIG (reference sequence). CDR3 DNA sequence: TGTGCCTGGAGTGCGAGCAGGTTGCTAGGGACAGGGGCCTACGAGCAGTACTTC. Translated, it gives CAWSASRLLGTGAYEQYF.

This rearrangement joins TRBV5-4 to TRBJ2-1; D remains ambiguous. CDR1 is SGHNT and CDR2 is YYREEE in the germline V gene (reference sequence). Trimming cost V 4 bases and J 9 bases, with 8 bases left between them. This CDR3 has 11 residues. The CDR3 spells CASSRLAEQFF. CDR3 coding DNA: TGTGCCAGCAGCCGGTTAGCTGAGCAGTTCTTC. Full variable domain (rest looked up from reference TRBV5-4 and TRBJ2-1): ETGVTQSPTHLIKTRGQQVTLRCSSQSGHNTVSWYQQALGQGPQFIFQYYREEENGRGNFPPRFSGLQFPNYSSELNVNALELDDSALYLCASSRLAEQFFGPGTRLTVL.

In regard to this clone: One end of the junction is discordant with germline, which a read error may explain. V usage is TRBV6-5 and J usage is TRBJ1-2; no clear D gene. The CDR3 is 12 amino acids. CDR1 is MNHEY and CDR2 is SVGAGI in the germline V gene. The chain's CDR3 is CASTYLGGGYTF. Here the CDR3 DNA reads TGTGCCAGCACTTACTTAGGCGGGGGCTACACCTTC.

The chain combines TRBV6-5 with TRBJ1-2, with 7 nucleotides matching TRBD1. The V and J ends lost 7 bases and 8 bases, in that order; junction bases with no gene match: 13. CDR1 MNHEY and CDR2 SVGAGI come from the germline V gene. The CDR3 extends over 14 amino acids. CDR3 bases: TGTGCCAGCATGGTAGCACCGGGACAGTCGGGCTACACCTTC. It is translated as CASMVAPGQSGYTF.

The chain carries TRBV5-4 and TRBJ2-3; 7 bases are a match to TRBD2. CDR3 length: 15 residues. Per germline, CDR1 SGHNT and CDR2 YYREEE (reference sequence). Trimming cost V 4 bases and J 3 bases; bases outside gene matches: 8. CDR3 protein: CASSGPGGPTDTQYF. CDR3 sequence (DNA): TGTGCCAGCAGCGGTCCGGGGGGTCCTACAGATACGCAGTATTTT.

This rearrangement joins TRBV7-8 to TRBJ2-4; 7 positions match TRBD1. J gave up 3 bases and V 0 bases, and 8 bases lay outside the gene matches. The CDR3 covers 17 residues. Germline lookup yields CDR1 SGHVS and CDR2 FQNEAQ. The DNA for the CDR3 is TGTGCCAGCAGCTTAGCTCAACAGGGGAACGTCAAAAACATTCAGTACTTC. Protein product: CASSLAQQGNVKNIQYF. Filled out from reference TRBV7-8 and TRBJ2-4, the complete variable domain reads GAGVSQSPRYKVAKRGQDVALRCDPISGHVSLFWYQQALGQGPEFLTYFQNEAQLDKSGLPSDRFFAERPEGSVSTLKIQRTQQEDSAVYLCASSLAQQGNVKNIQYFGAGTRLSVL.

The chain employs TRBV18 and TRBJ2-3, with D tentatively TRBD1 (8 bases). CDR1 and CDR2 from the germline V gene are KGHSH and LQKENI. The CDR3 totals 17 residues. V dropped 0 bases and J dropped 2 bases, with 15 bases sitting between them. CDR3 residues: CASSPPRTGRATDTQYF. As DNA, the CDR3 is TGTGCCAGCTCACCACCTCGGACAGGGAGGGCCACAGATACGCAGTATTTT. The full variable domain, in which reference TRBV18 and TRBJ2-3 provide the parts outside the CDR3, is NAGVMQNPRHLVRRRGQEARLRCSPMKGHSHVYWYRQLPEEGLKFMVYLQKENIIDESGMPKERFSAEFPKEGPSILRIQQVVRGDSAAYFCASSPPRTGRATDTQYFGPGTRLTVL.

The rearrangement joins TRBV28 to TRBJ2-7; tentative D call: TRBD2 (6 bases). The CDR3 runs to 12 residues. The V gene's germline CDR1 is MDHEN and CDR2 SYDVKM. Trimming shortened V by 5 bases and J by 3 bases, and 8 bases separated the two germline ends. CDR3 in amino acids: CASSGRDYEQYF. The CDR3 DNA sequence: TGTGCCAGCAGTGGGCGGGACTACGAGCAGTACTTC.

V usage is TRBV11-2 and J usage is TRBJ1-2, with unresolved D. The germline V gene encodes CDR1 SGHAT and CDR2 FQNNGV. The CDR3 runs to 13 residues. V lost 8 bases and J lost 4, with 14 bases in between. The CDR3 DNA follows: TGTGCCAGCCGAAATGCGGGTTCCTATGGCTACACCTTC. As protein: CASRNAGSYGYTF.

The CDR3 reads CASSLVSNTEAFF. Written as DNA, the CDR3 is TGTGCCAGCAGTTTAGTCTCGAACACTGAAGCTTTCTTT. The rearrangement links TRBV12-3 or TRBV12-4 to TRBJ1-1, with D unresolved. The CDR3 length is 13 residues. V lost 1 base to trimming and J lost 1 base, with 4 bases between them.

This chain connects TRBV6-5 to TRBJ2-1; D not certain. Germline lookup yields CDR1 MNHEY and CDR2 SVGAGI. There are 15 residues in the CDR3. Between the trimmed V and J ends, which lost 7 bases and 6 bases, there was a span of 19 bases. The CDR3 DNA reads TGTGCCAGCACCCAAAGCGTGGTAGCCGGCAATGAGCAGTTCTTC. Protein product: CASTQSVVAGNEQFF.

The chain is built from TRBV28 and TRBJ1-6; D unresolved. The V end was cut by 6 bases, the J end by 8 bases, with 23 bases between. This CDR3 is 17 amino acids long. Germline CDR1 reads MDHEN; CDR2 reads SYDVKM. The CDR3 region has the DNA TGTGCCAGCAGCACCCTTTTTTCAGTTTTGTCTTATTCACCCCTCCACTTT. Its translation is CASSTLFSVLSYSPLHF.

The J gene is TRBJ2-7, the V gene TRBV7-9; possibly TRBD2 for D (6 bases). V was trimmed by 4 bases and J by 3 bases, leaving 13 bases between them. The CDR3 covers 14 residues. Germline loops: CDR1 SEHNR, CDR2 FQNEAQ (reference sequence). In nucleotides, the CDR3 is TGTGCCAGCAGCTGGGAGGACTGGAACTACGAGCAGTACTTC. Its protein product is CASSWEDWNYEQYF.

The CDR3 is CASSIGGWNEKLFF. In nucleotides, the CDR3 is TGTGCCAGTAGTATAGGAGGGTGGAATGAAAAACTGTTTTTT. J is TRBJ1-4 and V is TRBV19; D is uncertain. The germline gives CDR1 LNHDA, CDR2 SQIVND (reference sequence). The CDR3 has 14 amino acids. Trimming removed 1 base from V and 5 bases from J, with 8 bases in between.

Remarks on this clone: This CDR3 is also generated by other DNA sequences in the sample. The chain links TRBV6-1 to TRBJ1-6; 9 nucleotides match TRBD1. The CDR3 contains 16 residues. Losses at the gene ends were 4 bases for V and 7 bases for J; bases not matched to a gene: 8. Germline V gene data show CDR1 as MNHNS and CDR2 as SASEGT. DNA for the CDR3: TGTGCCAGCAGTGCGGGGACAGGGACCTTAAATTCACCCCTCCACTTT. Translating it yields CASSAGTGTLNSPLHF.

The rearrangement links TRBV5-1 to TRBJ1-3; 7 positions match TRBD1. V was clipped by 2 bases and J by 4 bases; unmatched bases: 6. Germline CDR1 and CDR2: SGHRS and YFSETQ. This CDR3 has 15 residues. The CDR3: CASSFNQGGGNTIYF. The CDR3 DNA reads TGCGCCAGCAGCTTTAACCAGGGGGGAGGAAACACCATATATTTT. Variable domain in full (rest from reference TRBV5-1 and TRBJ1-3): KAGVTQTPRYLIKTRGQQVTLSCSPISGHRSVSWYQQTPGQGLQFLFEYFSETQRNKGNFPGRFSGRQFSNSRSEMNVSTLELGDSALYLCASSFNQGGGNTIYFGEGSWLTVV.

This clone has only a few counts. The V gene is TRBV11-1, the J gene TRBJ1-1; 7 bases are shared with TRBD1. The CDR3 extends over 14 amino acids. Germline V gives CDR1 SGHAT, CDR2 FQDESV (reference sequence). The J segment lost 1 base and the V segment lost 4 bases, leaving 3 bases of the junction unmatched. CDR3 sequence: CASSSQGKNTEAFF. The CDR3 bases are TGTGCCAGCAGCTCACAGGGGAAGAACACTGAAGCTTTCTTT.

The rearrangement links TRBV2 to TRBJ2-1; TRBD2 aligns across 8 bases. V was clipped by 6 bases and J by 5 bases; unmatched bases: 9. Germline V gives CDR1 SNHLY, CDR2 FYNNEI. This CDR3 spans 15 amino acids. In DNA, the CDR3 is TGTGCCAGCAGCGCCCCGGGGGGGCGGGACAATGAGCAGTTCTTC. Encoded protein: CASSAPGGRDNEQFF.

CDR3 region: CASSPRTSVDNEQFF. The CDR3 DNA reads as TGTGCCAGCAGTCCTCGGACTAGCGTAGACAATGAGCAGTTCTTC. This rearrangement joins TRBV6-5 to TRBJ2-1; 9 bases match TRBD2. V was clipped by 5 bases and J by 5 bases; unmatched bases: 7. CDR3 length: 15 amino acids. CDR1 and CDR2 (germline): MNHEY, SVGAGI.